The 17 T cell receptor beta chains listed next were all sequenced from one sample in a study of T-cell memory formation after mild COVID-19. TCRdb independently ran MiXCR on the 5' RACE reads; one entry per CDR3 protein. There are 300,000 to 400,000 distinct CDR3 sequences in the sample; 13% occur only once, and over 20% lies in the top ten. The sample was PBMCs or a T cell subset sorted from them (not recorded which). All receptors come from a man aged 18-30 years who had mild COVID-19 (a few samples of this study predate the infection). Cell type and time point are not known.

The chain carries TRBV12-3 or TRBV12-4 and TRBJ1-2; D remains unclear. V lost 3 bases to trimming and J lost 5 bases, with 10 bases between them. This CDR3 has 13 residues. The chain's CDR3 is CASSFATQYGYTF. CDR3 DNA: TGTGCCAGCAGTTTCGCGACTCAGTATGGCTACACCTTC.

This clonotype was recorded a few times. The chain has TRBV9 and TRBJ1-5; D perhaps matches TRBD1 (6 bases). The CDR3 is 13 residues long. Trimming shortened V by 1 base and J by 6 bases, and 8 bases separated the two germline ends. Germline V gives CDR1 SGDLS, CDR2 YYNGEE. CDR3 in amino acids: CASSVRGGQPQHF. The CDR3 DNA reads TGTGCCAGCAGCGTAAGAGGGGGTCAGCCCCAGCATTTT.

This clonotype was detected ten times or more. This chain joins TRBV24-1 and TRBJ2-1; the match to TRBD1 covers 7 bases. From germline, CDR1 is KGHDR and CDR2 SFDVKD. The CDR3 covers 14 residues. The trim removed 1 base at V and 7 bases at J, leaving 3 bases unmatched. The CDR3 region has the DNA TGTGCCACCAGTGATTTAGGCAGGGGGAATGAGCAGTTCTTC. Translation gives CATSDLGRGNEQFF.

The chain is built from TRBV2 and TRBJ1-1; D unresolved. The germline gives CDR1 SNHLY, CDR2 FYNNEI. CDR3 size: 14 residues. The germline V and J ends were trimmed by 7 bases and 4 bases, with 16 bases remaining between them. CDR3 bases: TGTGCCAGCACATTACGGGGAGAGGTCACTGAAGCTTTCTTT. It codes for CASTLRGEVTEAFF.

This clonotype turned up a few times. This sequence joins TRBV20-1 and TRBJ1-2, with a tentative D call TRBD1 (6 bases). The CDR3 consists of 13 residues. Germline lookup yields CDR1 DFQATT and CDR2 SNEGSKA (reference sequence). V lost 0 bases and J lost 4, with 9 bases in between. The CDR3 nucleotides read TGCAGTGCTAGAGATTACAGGGTCTATGGCTACACCTTC. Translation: CSARDYRVYGYTF.

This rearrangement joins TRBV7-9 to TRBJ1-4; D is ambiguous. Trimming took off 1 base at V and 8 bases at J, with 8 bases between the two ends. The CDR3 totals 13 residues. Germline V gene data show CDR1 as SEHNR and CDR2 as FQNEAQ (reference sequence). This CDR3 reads CASSLVADEKLFF. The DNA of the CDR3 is TGTGCCAGCAGCTTAGTCGCAGACGAAAAACTGTTTTTT.

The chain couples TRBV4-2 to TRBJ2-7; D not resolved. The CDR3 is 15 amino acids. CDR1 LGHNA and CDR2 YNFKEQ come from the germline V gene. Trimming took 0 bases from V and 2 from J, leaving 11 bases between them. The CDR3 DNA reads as TGTGCCAGCAGCCAAGAGGTTGGCAGAACCTACGAGCAGTACTTC. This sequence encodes CASSQEVGRTYEQYF.

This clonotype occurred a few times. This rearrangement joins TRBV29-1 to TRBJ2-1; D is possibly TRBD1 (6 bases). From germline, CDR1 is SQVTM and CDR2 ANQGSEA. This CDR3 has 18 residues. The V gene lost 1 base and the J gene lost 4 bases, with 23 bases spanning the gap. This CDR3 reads CSVEGFWISGTSYNEQFF. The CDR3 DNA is TGCAGCGTTGAAGGGTTTTGGATCTCCGGGACAAGTTACAATGAGCAGTTCTTC.

The DNA of the CDR3 is TGTGCCAGCAGTGCTCAGATAGGGGATAGAGGCTACACCTTC. It specifies CASSAQIGDRGYTF. The chain couples TRBV12-3 or TRBV12-4 to TRBJ1-2, with TRBD1 as a possible D gene (5 bases). This CDR3 comprises 14 residues. V was pared by 5 bases and J by 8 bases, with 18 bases between.

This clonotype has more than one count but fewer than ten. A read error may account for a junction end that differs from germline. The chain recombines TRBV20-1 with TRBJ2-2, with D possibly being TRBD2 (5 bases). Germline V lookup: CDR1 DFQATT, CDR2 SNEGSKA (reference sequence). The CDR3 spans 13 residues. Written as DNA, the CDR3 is TGCAGTACTAGGAGTTCAGAAAGCGGGGAGCTGTTTTTT. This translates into CSTRSSESGELFF.

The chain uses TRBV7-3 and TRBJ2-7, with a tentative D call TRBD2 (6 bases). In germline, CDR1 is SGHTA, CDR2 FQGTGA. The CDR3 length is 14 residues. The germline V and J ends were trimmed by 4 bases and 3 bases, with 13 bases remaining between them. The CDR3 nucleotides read TGTGCCAGCAGCTATGGGGGGATGTACTACGAGCAGTACGTC. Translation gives CASSYGGMYYEQYV.

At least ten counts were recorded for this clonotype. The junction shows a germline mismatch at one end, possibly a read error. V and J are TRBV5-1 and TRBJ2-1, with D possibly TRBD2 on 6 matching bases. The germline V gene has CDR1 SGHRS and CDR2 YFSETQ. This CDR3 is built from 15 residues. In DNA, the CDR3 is TGTGCCAGCAGCTTAGGGACTGGCTCCTACAATGAGCAGTTCTTC. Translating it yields CASSLGTGSYNEQFF.

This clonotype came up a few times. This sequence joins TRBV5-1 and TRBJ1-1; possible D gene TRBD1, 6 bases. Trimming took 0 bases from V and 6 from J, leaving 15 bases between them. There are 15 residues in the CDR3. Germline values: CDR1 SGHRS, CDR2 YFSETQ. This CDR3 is CASSLVVGATSEAFF. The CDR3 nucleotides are TGCGCCAGCAGCTTGGTCGTGGGGGCTACTTCTGAAGCTTTCTTT.

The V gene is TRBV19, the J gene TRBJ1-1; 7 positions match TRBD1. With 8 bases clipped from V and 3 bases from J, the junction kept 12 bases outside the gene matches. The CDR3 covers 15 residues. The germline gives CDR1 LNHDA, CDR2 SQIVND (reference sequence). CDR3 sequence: CASPHARGAYTEAFF. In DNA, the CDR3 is TGTGCCAGTCCCCACGCCAGGGGGGCGTACACTGAAGCTTTCTTT.

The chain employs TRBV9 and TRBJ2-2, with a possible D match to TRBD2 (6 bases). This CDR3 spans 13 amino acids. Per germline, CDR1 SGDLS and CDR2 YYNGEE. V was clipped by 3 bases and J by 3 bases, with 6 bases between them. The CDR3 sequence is CASSGLDTGELFF. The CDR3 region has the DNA TGTGCCAGCAGCGGACTAGACACCGGGGAGCTGTTTTTT.

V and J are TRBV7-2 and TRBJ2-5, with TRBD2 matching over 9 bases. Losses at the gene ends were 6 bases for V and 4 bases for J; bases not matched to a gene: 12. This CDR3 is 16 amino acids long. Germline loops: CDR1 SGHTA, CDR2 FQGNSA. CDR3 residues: CASRGGSGGLRETQYF. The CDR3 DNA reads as TGTGCCAGCAGAGGAGGTAGCGGGGGCTTGAGAGAGACCCAGTACTTC.

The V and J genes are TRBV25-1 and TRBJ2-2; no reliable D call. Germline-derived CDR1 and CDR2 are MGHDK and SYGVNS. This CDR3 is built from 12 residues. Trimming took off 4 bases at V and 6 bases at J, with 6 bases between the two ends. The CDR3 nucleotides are TGTGCCAGCAGTGCCCCCCCCGGGGAGCTGTTTTTT. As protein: CASSAPPGELFF.